These 3 T cell receptor beta chains were all obtained from the same sample, sequenced in a study of blood T cell repertoires in COVID-19. Sequencing used immunoSEQ multiplex PCR; TCRdb keeps in-frame clones, though not all of them. The table shows some 500,000 clones, with 88% occurring only once. Sequencing was done on a sample of PBMCs or T cells enriched from blood (not recorded which). Receptor source: a woman aged 40-49 years who had recovered from COVID-19.

The genes are TRBV9 and TRBJ1-1; D is perhaps TRBD1 (6 bases). Trimming left V 0 bases short and J 5 bases short, with 17 bases between. Germline V lookup: CDR1 SGDLS, CDR2 YYNGEE. The CDR3 is made up of 16 amino acids. CDR3 coding DNA: TGTGCCAGCAGCGTAGTTTTGAGGGGGAGCCGGACTGAAGCTTTCTTT. This codes for CASSVVLRGSRTEAFF.

This clone is a singleton in its sample. Additional DNA sequences in this sample encode the identical CDR3. J is TRBJ2-7 and V is TRBV27, with a possible D match to TRBD1 (6 bases). Germline-derived CDR1 and CDR2 are MNHEY and SMNVEV (reference sequence). V lost 4 bases and J lost 2, with 12 bases in between. The CDR3 is 14 residues long. CDR3 sequence: CASSSPTGAYEQYF. CDR3 in DNA: TGTGCCAGCAGTTCCCCGACAGGAGCCTACGAGCAGTACTTC.

This sequence joins TRBV7-2 and TRBJ2-1; D not resolved. The CDR3 sequence is 14 residues long. The V gene's germline CDR1 is SGHTA and CDR2 FQGNSA. The V end lost 1 base, the J end lost 7 bases, and 11 bases lay between the germline ends. The CDR3 reads CASSLETLRNEQFF. The CDR3 DNA reads TGTGCCAGCAGCTTAGAGACACTCCGGAATGAGCAGTTCTTC.